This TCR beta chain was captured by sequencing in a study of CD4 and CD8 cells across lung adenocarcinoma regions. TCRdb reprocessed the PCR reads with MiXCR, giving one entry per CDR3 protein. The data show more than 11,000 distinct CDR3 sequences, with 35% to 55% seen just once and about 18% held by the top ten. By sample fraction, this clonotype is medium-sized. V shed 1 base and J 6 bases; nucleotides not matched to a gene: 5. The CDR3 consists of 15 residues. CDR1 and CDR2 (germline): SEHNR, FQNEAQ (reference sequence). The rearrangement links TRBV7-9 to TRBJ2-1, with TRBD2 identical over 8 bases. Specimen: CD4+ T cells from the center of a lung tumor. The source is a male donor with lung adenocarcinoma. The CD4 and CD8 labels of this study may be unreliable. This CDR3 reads CASSLGGLAINEQFF. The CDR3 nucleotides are TGTGCCAGCAGCTTAGGTGGACTAGCAATCAATGAGCAGTTCTTC.